This is a list of T cell receptor beta chains from one sample in a study of blood T cell repertoires in COVID-19. Repertoires were generated with immunoSEQ multiplex PCR, while TCRdb's copy carries only in-frame clones and drops some. The sample lists about 300,000 clones, roughly 90% occurring once. The sample comprised peripheral blood. These receptors were collected from a woman in her 30s with COVID-19, enrolled during active disease. CDR3s include the opening cysteine and the closing phenylalanine or tryptophan. A D gene is named only where the DNA matches it firmly. Size tells how often a clone was seen (once, few, many) or the class of an expanded clone, and some rows leave it out.

abundance	v_gene	j_gene	d_gene	CDR3nt	CDR3aa
.	TRBV6-6	TRBJ1-2	.	TGTGCCAGCAGTTACCCGACAACAACTAGAGGTGGCTACACCTTC	CASSYPTTTRGGYTF
.	TRBV5-1	TRBJ1-2	TRBD1	TGCGCCAGCAGCCCAGGGACAGGGGCTAACTATGGCTACACCTTC	CASSPGTGANYGYTF
few	TRBV4-2	TRBJ1-1	.	TGTGCCAGCAGCCAAGTCCCGGGTATGAACACTGAAGCTTTCTTT	CASSQVPGMNTEAFF
.	TRBV25-1	TRBJ2-1	TRBD2	TGTGCCAGCAGGAAGACTAGCGGGGGAGCGAATGAGCAGTTCTTC	CASRKTSGGANEQFF
.	TRBV5-1	TRBJ1-6	TRBD1	TGCGCCAGCAGCGAACAGGGGGGTAGGAATTCACCCCTCCACTTT	CASSEQGGRNSPLHF
.	TRBV2	TRBJ1-6	.	TGTGCCAGCAGTGAAACGGGTACCTATAATTCACCCCTCCACTTT	CASSETGTYNSPLHF
.	TRBV6-5	TRBJ1-6	.	TGTGCCAGCAGTTACGACGGCCCGGGTTCACCCCTCCACTTT	CASSYDGPGSPLHF
.	TRBV2	TRBJ1-4	.	TGTGCCACCACCGGTCGATACACAGGGTTCACGGCAACTAATGAAAAACTGTTTTTT	CATTGRYTGFTATNEKLFF
.	TRBV11-2	TRBJ2-1	.	TGTGCCAGCAGCTTAGATCGGAGCTCCAATGAGCAGTTCTTC	CASSLDRSSNEQFF
once	TRBV19	TRBJ2-2	.	TGTGCCAGTAGTATCTTGGGTCAGGGGAACACCGGGGAGCTGTTTTTT	CASSILGQGNTGELFF
.	TRBV4-3	TRBJ1-2	.	TGCGCCAGCAGCCCGGAGGGACTCTATGGCTACACCTTC	CASSPEGLYGYTF
.	TRBV7-9	TRBJ1-1	TRBD1	TGTGCCAGCAGCTTAGTAGGGGACAGGAATTTCGAAGCTTTCTTT	CASSLVGDRNFEAFF